This T cell receptor (beta chain) was captured in a study of PD-1 blockade in classical Hodgkin lymphoma. Each patient's relapse followed autologous stem cell transplantation, and brentuximab vedotin exposure varied. This clone was seen more than once but under ten times. TCRdb's copy holds only in-frame clones and misses some; the assay was immunoSEQ multiplex PCR. The sample yields 13,000 to 15,000 clones, around 64% seen once. The CDR3 has 15 residues. With 5 bases clipped from V and 3 bases from J, the junction kept 8 bases outside the gene matches. Germline V gene data show CDR1 as MDHEN and CDR2 as SYDVKM.

This TCR was sampled from a human donor with classical Hodgkin lymphoma. The chain links TRBV28 to TRBJ2-7, with TRBD1 matching 9 bases. The starting material was peripheral blood mononuclear cells (PBMCs), obtained at baseline. The DNA for the CDR3 is TGTGCCAGCAGTAAATACCGGGACAGGGTCTACGAGCAGTACTTC. Amino acid sequence: CASSKYRDRVYEQYF.